This T cell receptor (beta chain) was sequenced in a study of T-cell memory formation after mild COVID-19. UMIs and sample barcodes were carried by the TCR alpha and TCR beta cDNA libraries that 5'RACE produced using constant-segment primers. TCRdb called the 5' RACE reads again in MiXCR, with one record for every CDR3 protein. The sample consists of 250,000 to 350,000 distinct CDR3 sequences, around 15% of them appearing once. The CDR3 is 13 amino acids. Germline V gene lookup returns CDR1 DFQATT and CDR2 SNEGSKA (reference sequence). V lost 5 bases and J lost 4, with 12 bases in between. This clonotype was counted at least ten times. The antigen remains unidentified. Overall study findings and caveats: Nothing showed for sure that second-wave clones peaking on day 37 were SARS-CoV-2 specific. Clones which contracted sat mainly in CM and EM if CD4+, and in EMRA if CD8+. Some clones that responded were present in memory (sampled pre-infection), which suggests cross-reactive memory joined.

The J gene is TRBJ1-5, the V gene TRBV20-1; D is possibly TRBD1 (5 bases). The origin of this receptor is a man aged 18 to 30 who had mild COVID-19 (a few samples of this study predate the infection). Cell type and time point are not known. Material for sequencing was PBMCs or a T cell subset sorted from them (not recorded which). CDR3 amino acids: CSAGGPANQPQHF. The CDR3 coding sequence is TGCAGTGCTGGGGGACCCGCTAATCAGCCCCAGCATTTT.